What follows describes a single TCR beta chain. Its antigen is not known. These data are taken from a study of T cells expressing NK-cell markers. Overall study results and limits: In a handful of donors, these clonotypes also led the CD3+CD56-NKG2C+ fraction.

This CDR3 contains 15 residues. Using the 5' RACE reads, TCRdb records one entry per CDR3 protein without DNA. The sample totals some 440,000 distinct CDR3 sequences. This TCR came from a woman aged 50 to 60 in good health. The gene calls are TRBV12-3 or TRBV12-4 and TRBJ2-3; without DNA, the TCRdb call of TRBD2 cannot be checked. The sequenced material came from blood T cells: a sorted CD56 or NKG2C T cell subset, CD4+ or CD8+ T cells, or bulk PBMC T cells (not recorded which). The CDR3 here is CASSLGGRGIDTQYF.